The 5 T cell receptor beta chains reported below all come from one sample, sequenced in a study of breast tumors, draining lymph nodes, adjacent tissues. Samples came from axillary lymph nodes draining the breast cancer. TCRdb processed the multiplex PCR reads anew with MiXCR; each CDR3 protein has one entry. This sample yields 180,000 or so distinct CDR3 sequences, of which roughly 35% are seen a single time; 3% to 4% belongs to the top ten. Sequenced: axillary lymph node tissue. All receptors derive from a female donor with breast cancer. Some clones in this sample may be carry-over from other donors' samples.

This clonotype was recorded many times. In DNA form, the CDR3 reads TGTGCCAGCAGCCAAGATCCGATAAAGAGCACAGATACGCAGTATTTT. Protein sequence: CASSQDPIKSTDTQYF. The genes are TRBV14 and TRBJ2-3; no reliable D call. Germline V gene data show CDR1 as SGHDN and CDR2 as FVKESK. The CDR3 has 16 residues. V was pared by 0 bases and J by 0 bases, with 10 bases between.

The V and J genes are TRBV20-1 and TRBJ2-2; 11 bases are a match to TRBD2. The J segment lost 6 bases and the V segment lost 6 bases, leaving 9 bases of the junction unmatched. This CDR3 region has 15 residues. In germline, CDR1 is DFQATT, CDR2 SNEGSKA (reference sequence). The CDR3 DNA follows: TGCAGTGCCTCCCGGCTAGCGGGGGGTCCCGGGGAGCTGTTTTTT. Translation gives CSASRLAGGPGELFF.

Comments on this clonotype: With a much larger clone just one base away, this may be a read error. This sequence joins TRBV27 and TRBJ2-3, with D tentatively TRBD1 (6 bases). The CDR3 runs 14 residues. Germline V gene data show CDR1 as MNHEY and CDR2 as SMNVEV (reference sequence). Trimming took 4 bases from V and 10 from J, leaving 18 bases between them. CDR3 sequence reads: CASSSGTTWNAQYF. CDR3 sequence (DNA): TGTGCCAGCAGTTCGGGGACAACTTGGAATGCGCAGTATTTT.

Points on this clonotype: A much bigger clone sits one base away, suggesting this may be a read error. The chain joins TRBV6-5 to TRBJ1-2; D unresolved. The CDR3 runs to 15 residues. Germline values: CDR1 MNHEY, CDR2 SVGAGI. In DNA, the CDR3 is TGTGCCAGCATCGCGCGAGGGAAAGGGTTCTATGGCCACACCTTC. It yields the protein CASIARGKGFYGHTF.

The chain carries TRBV28 and TRBJ2-7; D uncertain. CDR1 is MDHEN and CDR2 is SYDVKM in the germline V gene. The CDR3 covers 13 residues. V lost 4 bases, J lost 5 bases, and 12 bases lay in between. CDR3 residues: CASSSYSENEQYF. The DNA for the CDR3 is TGTGCCAGCAGTTCATACAGCGAAAACGAGCAGTACTTC. The entire variable domain, with the rest obtained from reference TRBV28 and TRBJ2-7, is as follows: DVKVTQSSRYLVKRTGEKVFLECVQDMDHENMFWYRQDPGLGLRLIYFSYDVKMKEKGDIPEGYSVSREKKERFSLILESASTNQTSMYLCASSSYSENEQYFGPGTRLTVT.